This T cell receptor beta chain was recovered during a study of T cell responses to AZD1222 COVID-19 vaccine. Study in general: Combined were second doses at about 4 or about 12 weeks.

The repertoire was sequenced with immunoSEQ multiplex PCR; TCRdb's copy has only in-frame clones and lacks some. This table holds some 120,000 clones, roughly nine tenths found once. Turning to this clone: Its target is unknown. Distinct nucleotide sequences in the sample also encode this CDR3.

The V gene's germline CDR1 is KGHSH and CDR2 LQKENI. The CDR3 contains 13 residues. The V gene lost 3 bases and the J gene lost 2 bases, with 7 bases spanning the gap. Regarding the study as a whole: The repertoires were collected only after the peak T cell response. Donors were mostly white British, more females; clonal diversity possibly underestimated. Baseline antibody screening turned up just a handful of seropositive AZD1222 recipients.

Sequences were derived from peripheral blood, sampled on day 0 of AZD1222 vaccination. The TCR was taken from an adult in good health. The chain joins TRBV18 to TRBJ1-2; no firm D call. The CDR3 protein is CASSPEQNYGYTF. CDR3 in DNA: TGTGCCAGCTCACCGGAACAAAACTATGGCTACACCTTC.